This T cell receptor (beta chain) was found in a study of CD8+ T cells in alopecia areata. This clone has just a few counts. Its antigen is unknown. Reverse transcribed after extraction, RNA yielded cDNA as the sequencing template. Clones were sequenced by immunoSEQ multiplex PCR, and TCRdb holds only the in-frame ones, with some missing. This sample has approximately 98,000 clones, with under 65% found just once. CDR1 is SQVTM, CDR2 ANQGSEA, per germline. This CDR3 has 13 amino acids. V shed 4 bases and J shed 0 bases, with 9 bases lying between them. Study-level points and caveats: Affected scalp, especially in alopecia totalis/universalis, had a higher clonality than normal scalp did. Normal skin's resident alphabeta T cells are sequenced alongside lesional scalp T cells.

This sequence originates from a human donor with alopecia areata. The source material was NKG2D-low CD8+ T cells sorted from blood. This chain connects TRBV29-1 to TRBJ1-2; D is unresolved. The CDR3 DNA follows: TGCAGCGTTGGGCCATTAGCTAACTATGGCTACACCTTC. It specifies CSVGPLANYGYTF.